This T cell receptor beta chain was profiled in a study of blood T cell repertoires in COVID-19. Generated by immunoSEQ multiplex PCR, the TCRdb table keeps only in-frame clones and is missing some. The repertoire holds over 600,000 clones, with about 87% as singletons. V was trimmed by 7 bases and J by 1 base, leaving 16 bases between them. CDR1 MNHEY and CDR2 SVGAGI come from the germline V gene. The CDR3 contains 15 residues. The rearrangement uses TRBV6-5 and TRBJ1-2, with a weak D call TRBD1 (5 bases). Input material: peripheral blood. This receptor was obtained from a woman aged 18-35 years with acute or convalescent COVID-19. CDR3 DNA sequence: TGTGCCAGCACCCTTATGGGGGGGTTTAACTATGGCTACACCTTC. It is translated as CASTLMGGFNYGYTF.